This record looks at one TCR beta chain sequence and its context. Its specificity is unknown. The stimulus was an HIV-1 Gag 15-mer peptide pool, about 1 ug/peptide/mL. Sorting selected CD4+ T cells upregulating both CD40 ligand and CD69. Undetectable plasma HIV-1 RNA below 50 copies/mL lasted at least 4 years. The libraries were made with immunoSEQ version 4 in survey mode. Repertoires were generated with immunoSEQ multiplex PCR, while TCRdb's copy carries only in-frame clones and drops some. The sample consists of some 23,000 clones, around 74% of them appearing once. J was trimmed by 0 bases and V by 0 bases; bases with no gene match: 8. CDR1 is SEHNR and CDR2 is FQNEAQ in the germline V gene (reference sequence). The CDR3 is 17 amino acids. The record originates from a study of persistence of HIV-infected CD4 T cells. The study's findings and limits: TCRbeta richness was lower in CMV- and Gag-responding cells than in anti-CD3/anti-CD28-responding cells.

The sequence was collected from an adult man with HIV who was CMV-seropositive. This sequence joins TRBV7-9 and TRBJ2-7, with 7 positions matching TRBD1. The specimen was CD4+ T cells sorted from PBMCs after approximately 20-hour stimulation, collected from a patient who received antiretroviral therapy. CDR3 in amino acids: CASSLANRTGLSYEQYF. The CDR3 DNA sequence: TGTGCCAGCAGCTTAGCTAATCGGACAGGCCTCTCCTACGAGCAGTACTTC.